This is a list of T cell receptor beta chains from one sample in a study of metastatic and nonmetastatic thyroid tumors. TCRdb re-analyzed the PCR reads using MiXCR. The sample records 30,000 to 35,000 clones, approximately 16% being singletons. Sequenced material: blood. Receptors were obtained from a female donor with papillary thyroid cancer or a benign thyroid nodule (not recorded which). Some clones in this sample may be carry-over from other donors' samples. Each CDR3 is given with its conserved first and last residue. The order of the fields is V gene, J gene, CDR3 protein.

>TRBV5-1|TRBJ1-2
CASRGSNYGYTF
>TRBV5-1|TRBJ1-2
CASRQDRDYGYTF
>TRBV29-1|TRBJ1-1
CSVVNREPNTEAFF
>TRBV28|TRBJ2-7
CASKITGTSGRTGEQYF
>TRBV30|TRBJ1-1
CAWRGGRRTEAFF
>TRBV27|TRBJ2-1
CASNPSGTSMSGEQFF
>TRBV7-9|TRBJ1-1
CASSLGVMNTEAFF
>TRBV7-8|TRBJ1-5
CASRPLGHGGAQPQHF
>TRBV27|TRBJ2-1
CASSSGGILYNEQFF
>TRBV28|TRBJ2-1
CASSPTPGTYNEQFF
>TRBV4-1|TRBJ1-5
CASSQDYGSSNQPQHF
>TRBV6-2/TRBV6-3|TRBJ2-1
CASSYGSGRNEQFF
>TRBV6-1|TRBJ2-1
CASSEVTGGDEQFF
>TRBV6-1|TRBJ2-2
CASTRGEAGELFF
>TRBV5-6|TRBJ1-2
CASSWGTANYGYTF
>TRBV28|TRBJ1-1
CASSLRTGWGMGAFF